The present TCR beta chain was sequenced within a study of neurological immune-mediated disorders. The unsorted libraries had their origin in 2 million PBMCs stored at -80 C. Study results and caveats: On phylogenetic grouping, the repertoires of 18 of 34 multiple sclerosis patients fell within one related-CDR3 cluster, constituting a possible signature. The multiple sclerosis repertoire cluster lacked an association with any feature, whether clinical or MRI.

CDR3 size: 15 residues. The V gene's germline CDR1 is SNHLY and CDR2 FYNNEI. V dropped 6 bases and J dropped 1; count of bases not matched to a gene: 6. This clonotype was observed a handful of times. Its antigen is undetermined. As for the cDNA, it was generated by 5'RACE with 10-nucleotide random UMIs. TCRdb re-analysed the 5' RACE reads in MiXCR, keeping a single row per CDR3 protein. The sample comprises about 66,000 distinct CDR3 sequences, 3% to 3.5% of which are singletons, and around 3.8% rests with the top ten. The chain links TRBV2 to TRBJ2-3; TRBD2 agrees at 8 bases. Sequences were obtained from PBMCs. The TCR comes from a man in his forties with multiple sclerosis. The CDR3 here is CASSPGRAGTDTQYF. The CDR3, as DNA: TGTGCCAGCAGCCCCGGGAGGGCGGGCACAGATACGCAGTATTTT.